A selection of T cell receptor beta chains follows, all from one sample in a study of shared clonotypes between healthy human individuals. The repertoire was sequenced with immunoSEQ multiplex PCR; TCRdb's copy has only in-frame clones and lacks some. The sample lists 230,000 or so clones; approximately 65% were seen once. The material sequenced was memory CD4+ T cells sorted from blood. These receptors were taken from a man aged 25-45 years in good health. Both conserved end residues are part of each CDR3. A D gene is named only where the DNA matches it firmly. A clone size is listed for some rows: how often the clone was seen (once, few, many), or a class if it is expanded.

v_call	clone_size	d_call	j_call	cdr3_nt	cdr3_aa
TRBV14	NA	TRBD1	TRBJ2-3	TGTGCCAGCAGCCTGAGGACAGGGGGCTTTAATACGCAGTATTTT	CASSLRTGGFNTQYF
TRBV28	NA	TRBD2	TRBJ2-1	TGTGCCAGCAAGAAAACCGGGACTAGATACAATGAGCAGTTCTTC	CASKKTGTRYNEQFF
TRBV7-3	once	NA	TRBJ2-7	TGTGCCAGCAGCTTAGAAGGGGGGAAATACGAGCAGTACTTC	CASSLEGGKYEQYF
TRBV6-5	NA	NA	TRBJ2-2	TGTGCCAGCAGTTATAGGGGGGGCACCGGGGAGCTGTTTTTT	CASSYRGGTGELFF
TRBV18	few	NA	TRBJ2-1	TGTGCCAGCTCACCCAATTCCGGGACACTCAATGAGCAGTTCTTC	CASSPNSGTLNEQFF
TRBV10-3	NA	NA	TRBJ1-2	TGTGCCATCAGTGAAAAGCAAGAATCAGCTAACTATGGCTACACCTTC	CAISEKQESANYGYTF
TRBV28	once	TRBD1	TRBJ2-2	TGTGCCAGCAGCCTCGCCGGGACAGGGAACACCGGGGAGCTGTTTTTT	CASSLAGTGNTGELFF
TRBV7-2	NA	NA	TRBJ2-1	TGTGCCAGCAGCTTTCCCGGGGCGAGAGTATCGGACAATGAGCAGTTCTTC	CASSFPGARVSDNEQFF
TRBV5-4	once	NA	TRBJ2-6	TGTGCCAGCAGCTTGGACGGGGACGGAGGATCTGGGGCCAACGTCCTGACTTTC	CASSLDGDGGSGANVLTF
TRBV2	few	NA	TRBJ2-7	TGTGCCAGCAGTGAAGCTCGCGCGTACGCCTACGAGCAGTACTTC	CASSEARAYAYEQYF
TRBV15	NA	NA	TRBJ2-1	TGTGCCACCGGAGTCAGGGTGGGGTCCAATGAGCAGTTCTTC	CATGVRVGSNEQFF
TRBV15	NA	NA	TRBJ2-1	TGTGCCACCAGCAGAGATATTAGTTTTGGCGACTCCTACAATGAGCAGTTCTTC	CATSRDISFGDSYNEQFF
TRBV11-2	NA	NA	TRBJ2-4	TGTGCCAGCAGCTCGTTAAACATTCAGTACTTC	CASSSLNIQYF
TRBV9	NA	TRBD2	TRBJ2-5	TGTGCCAGCAGCCCCCGATTCGGACTAGCGGGAAGTGCAGAGACCCAGTACTTC	CASSPRFGLAGSAETQYF
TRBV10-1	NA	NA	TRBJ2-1	TGCGCCAGCGCTGCTGGCCTCAATGAGCAGTTCTTC	CASAAGLNEQFF
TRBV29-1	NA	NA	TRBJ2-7	TGCAGCGCCCGTAGGGGCTCCTACGAGCAGTACTTC	CSARRGSYEQYF
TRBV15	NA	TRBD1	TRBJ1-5	TGTGCCACCGTCGGCCAGGACAGGGTCAGCCAGCCCCAGCATTTT	CATVGQDRVSQPQHF
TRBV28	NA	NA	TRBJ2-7	TGTGCCACCGCGGACACTACCTACGAGCAGTACTTC	CATADTTYEQYF
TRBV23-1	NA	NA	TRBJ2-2	TGCGCCAGCGCCACGTGGGGCACCGGGGAGCTGTTTTTT	CASATWGTGELFF
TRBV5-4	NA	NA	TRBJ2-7	TGTGCCAGCAGCTTGAACGGGATCTACGAGCAGTACTTC	CASSLNGIYEQYF
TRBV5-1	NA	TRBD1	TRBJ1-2	TGCGCCAGCAGCTTGGGACAGGGCAACTATGGCTACACCTTC	CASSLGQGNYGYTF
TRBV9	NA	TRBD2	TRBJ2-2	TGTGCCAGCACCCCTACTAGCGGGAGTGGGACCGGGGAGCTGTTTTTT	CASTPTSGSGTGELFF
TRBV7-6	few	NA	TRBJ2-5	TGTGCCAGCAGCTTCCCTAGCACAGAGACCCAGTACTTC	CASSFPSTETQYF
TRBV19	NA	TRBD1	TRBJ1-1	TGTGCCAGTAGTATTCCACAGGGGAGGTCTGAAGCTTTCTTT	CASSIPQGRSEAFF
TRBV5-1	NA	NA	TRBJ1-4	TGCGCCAGCAGCTTGACACGTGGTAATGAAAAACTGTTTTTT	CASSLTRGNEKLFF
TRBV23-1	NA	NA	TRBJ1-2	TGCGCCAGCAGTCAATCGCGAGACCACCTTAAAAACTATGGCTACACCTTC	CASSQSRDHLKNYGYTF
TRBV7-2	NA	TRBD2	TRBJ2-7	TGTGCCAGCAGCTTAGCGGGACTAGCGGGATACGAGCAGTACTTC	CASSLAGLAGYEQYF
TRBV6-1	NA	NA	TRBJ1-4	TGTGCCAGCAGTGCCCTAGTTAATGAAAAACTGTTTTTT	CASSALVNEKLFF
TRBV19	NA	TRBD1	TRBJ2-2	TGTGCCAGTGCCGGGACAGGGGGCCACAGGGGAACCGGGGAGCTGTTTTTT	CASAGTGGHRGTGELFF
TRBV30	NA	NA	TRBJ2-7	TGTGCCTGGAGTTTCAGGGCTTACGAGCAGTACTTC	CAWSFRAYEQYF
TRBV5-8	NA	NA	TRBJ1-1	TGTGCCAGCAGCTTGGACCTCGGGGGGGAGAAAGCTTTCTTT	CASSLDLGGEKAFF
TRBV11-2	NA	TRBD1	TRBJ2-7	TGTGCCAGCAGCTCAGTAAGGGACAGCTCCTACGAGCAGTACTTC	CASSSVRDSSYEQYF
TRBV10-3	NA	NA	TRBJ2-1	TGTGCCATCAGTGGGGGGACGGGGATTTACAATGAGCAGTTCTTC	CAISGGTGIYNEQFF
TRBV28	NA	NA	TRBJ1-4	TGTGCCAGCAGTTTTCCGGGACAACCCGAAAAACTGTTTTTT	CASSFPGQPEKLFF
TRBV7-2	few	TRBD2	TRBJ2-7	TGTGCCAGCAGCGAAAGCGGGAGCCTCTACGAGCAGTACTTC	CASSESGSLYEQYF
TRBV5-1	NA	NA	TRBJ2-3	TGCGCCAGCAGCTTGGATACTCTTACGCAGTATTTT	CASSLDTLTQYF
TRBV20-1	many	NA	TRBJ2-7	TGCAGTGCCAGCACTGACTACGAGCAGTACTTC	CSASTDYEQYF
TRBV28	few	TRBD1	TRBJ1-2	TGTGCCAGCAGCTTTCTAACTCCGGGACAGGGAAATGGCTACACCTTC	CASSFLTPGQGNGYTF
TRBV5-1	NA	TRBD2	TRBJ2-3	TGCGCCAGCACGCCGTTTAGCGGGAGTGGGATTGACGCAGATACGCAGTATTTT	CASTPFSGSGIDADTQYF
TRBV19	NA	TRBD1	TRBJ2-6	TGTGCCAGTAGTCCCAGGGGGCCTGGGGCCAACGTCCTGACTTTC	CASSPRGPGANVLTF
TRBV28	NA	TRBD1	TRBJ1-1	TGTGCCAGCAGTTTATTTGCTATCATACAGGGGGGAGCTTTCTTT	CASSLFAIIQGGAFF
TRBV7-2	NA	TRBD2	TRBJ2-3	TGTGCCAGCAGCCCCGGCCAAGCGGGAGGGGCAGATACGCAGTATTTT	CASSPGQAGGADTQYF
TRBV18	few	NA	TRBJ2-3	TGTGCCAGCTCACCAAGGACGGCGGAGAGCACAGATACGCAGTATTTT	CASSPRTAESTDTQYF
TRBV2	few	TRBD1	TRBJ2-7	TGTGCCAGCAAACCGGGACAGGGCTACGAGCAGTACTTC	CASKPGQGYEQYF
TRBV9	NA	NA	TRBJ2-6	TGTGCCAGCAGTAAACTAGATCTAGGGGCCAACGTCCTGACTTTC	CASSKLDLGANVLTF